Sample share makes the clone carrying this TCR beta chain medium-sized. Its antigen is still unknown. This beta chain came through as a stray read in a library set up for alpha chains, and its size says little. TCRdb recomputed calls from the 5' RACE reads with MiXCR, one row per CDR3 protein. The table includes about 3,100 distinct CDR3 sequences, less than 14% detected once. Time point indicated: sample taken at primary tumor resection. Unsorted samples of tumor, nontumor lung or frozen PBMC had their whole RNA sequenced. These data originate in a study of spatial heterogeneity in lung cancer. The CDR3 length is 16 residues. CDR1 and CDR2 from the germline V gene are SGHDN and FVKESK. V was trimmed by 2 bases and J by 0 bases, leaving 11 bases between them. Findings and caveats of the study: Tracking of tumor mutation counts was seen in expanded intratumoral alpha and beta TCR counts.

The sample in question was lung tumor tissue, obtained at surgery. The sequence came from a male donor with early-stage non-small cell lung cancer. J is TRBJ1-3 and V is TRBV14; TRBD1 is a possible D gene (6 bases). CDR3 DNA: TGTGCCAGCAGCCAATATGACAGGTCCTCTGGAAACACCATATATTTT. Residues: CASSQYDRSSGNTIYF.